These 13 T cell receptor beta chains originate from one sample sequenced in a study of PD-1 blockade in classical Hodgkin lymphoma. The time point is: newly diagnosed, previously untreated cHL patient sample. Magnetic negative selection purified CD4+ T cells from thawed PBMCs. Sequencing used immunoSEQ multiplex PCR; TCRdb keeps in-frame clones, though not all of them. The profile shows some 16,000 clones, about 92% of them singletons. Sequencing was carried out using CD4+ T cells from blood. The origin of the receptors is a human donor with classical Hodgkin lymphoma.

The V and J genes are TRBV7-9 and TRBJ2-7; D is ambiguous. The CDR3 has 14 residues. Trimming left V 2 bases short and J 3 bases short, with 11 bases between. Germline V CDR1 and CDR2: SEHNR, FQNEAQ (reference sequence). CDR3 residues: CASSLTGDFYEQYF. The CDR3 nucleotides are TGTGCCAGCAGCTTAACCGGCGACTTCTACGAGCAGTACTTC.

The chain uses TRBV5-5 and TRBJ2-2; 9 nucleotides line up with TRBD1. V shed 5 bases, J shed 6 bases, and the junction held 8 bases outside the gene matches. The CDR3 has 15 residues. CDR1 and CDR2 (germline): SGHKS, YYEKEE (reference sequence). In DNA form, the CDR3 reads TGTGCCAGCAGACCACAGGGGGCTAAGGCCGGGGAGCTGTTTTTT. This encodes CASRPQGAKAGELFF.

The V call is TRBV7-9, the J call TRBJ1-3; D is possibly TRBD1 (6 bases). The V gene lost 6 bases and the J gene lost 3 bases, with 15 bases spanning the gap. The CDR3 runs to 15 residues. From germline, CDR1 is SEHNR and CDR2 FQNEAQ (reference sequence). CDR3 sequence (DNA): TGTGCCAGCAGGGAGTCGGCAGGGGATGGAAACACCATATATTTT. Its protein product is CASRESAGDGNTIYF.

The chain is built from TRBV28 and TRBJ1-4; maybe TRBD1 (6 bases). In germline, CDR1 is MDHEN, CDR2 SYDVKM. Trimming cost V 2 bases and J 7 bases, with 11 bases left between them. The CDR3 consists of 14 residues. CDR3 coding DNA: TGTGCCAGCAGTTTAGGGGGGGCGAGTGAAAAACTGTTTTTT. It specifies CASSLGGASEKLFF.

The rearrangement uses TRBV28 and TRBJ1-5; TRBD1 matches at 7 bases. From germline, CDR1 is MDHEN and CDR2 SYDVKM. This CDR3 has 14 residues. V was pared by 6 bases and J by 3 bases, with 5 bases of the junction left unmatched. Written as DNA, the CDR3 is TGTGCCAGCAGACAAGGACAGGTCAATCAGCCCCAGCATTTT. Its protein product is CASRQGQVNQPQHF. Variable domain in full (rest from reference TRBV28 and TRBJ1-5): DVKVTQSSRYLVKRTGEKVFLECVQDMDHENMFWYRQDPGLGLRLIYFSYDVKMKEKGDIPEGYSVSREKKERFSLILESASTNQTSMYLCASRQGQVNQPQHFGDGTRLSIL.

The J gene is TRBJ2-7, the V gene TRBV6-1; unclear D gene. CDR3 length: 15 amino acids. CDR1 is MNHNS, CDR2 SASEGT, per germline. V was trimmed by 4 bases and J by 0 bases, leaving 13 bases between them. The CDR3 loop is CASSVPTRSSYEQYF. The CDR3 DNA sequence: TGTGCCAGCAGTGTACCGACGAGGAGCTCCTACGAGCAGTACTTC.

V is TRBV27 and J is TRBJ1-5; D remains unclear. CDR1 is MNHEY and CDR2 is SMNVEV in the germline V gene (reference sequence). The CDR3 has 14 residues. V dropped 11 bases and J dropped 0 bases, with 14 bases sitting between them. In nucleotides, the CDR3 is TGTGCCGGAACCCGACCCCGTAGCAATCAGCCCCAGCATTTT. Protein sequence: CAGTRPRSNQPQHF.

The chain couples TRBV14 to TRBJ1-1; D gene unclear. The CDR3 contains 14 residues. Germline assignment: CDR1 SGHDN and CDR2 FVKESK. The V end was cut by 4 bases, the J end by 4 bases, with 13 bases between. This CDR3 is CASSPEVVATEAFF. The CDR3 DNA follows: TGTGCCAGCAGCCCTGAAGTGGTTGCCACTGAAGCTTTCTTT.

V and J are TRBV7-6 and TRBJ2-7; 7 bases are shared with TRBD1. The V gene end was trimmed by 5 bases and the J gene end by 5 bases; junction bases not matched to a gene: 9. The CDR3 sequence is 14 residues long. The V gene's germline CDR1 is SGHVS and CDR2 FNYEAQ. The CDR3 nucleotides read TGTGCCAGCAGCAGGGGGCAGGCTTCAGACGAGCAGTACTTC. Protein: CASSRGQASDEQYF.

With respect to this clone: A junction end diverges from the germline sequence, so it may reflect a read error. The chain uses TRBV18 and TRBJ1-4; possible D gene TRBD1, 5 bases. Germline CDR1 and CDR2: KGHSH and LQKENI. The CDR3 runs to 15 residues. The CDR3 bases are TGTGCCAGCTCCCCTACCCGGGACGGGTTTGAAAAACTGCTTTTT. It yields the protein CASSPTRDGFEKLLF.

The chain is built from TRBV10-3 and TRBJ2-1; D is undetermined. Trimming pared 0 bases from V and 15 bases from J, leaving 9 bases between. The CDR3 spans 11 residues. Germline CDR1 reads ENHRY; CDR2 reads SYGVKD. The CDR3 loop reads CAISESLVTFF. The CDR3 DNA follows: TGTGCCATCAGTGAGTCTCTTGTCACGTTCTTC.

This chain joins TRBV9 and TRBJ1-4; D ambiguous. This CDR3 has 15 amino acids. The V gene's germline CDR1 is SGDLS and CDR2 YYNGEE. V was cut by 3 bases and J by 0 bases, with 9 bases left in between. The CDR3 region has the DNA TGTGCCAGCAGCGCCCAGGTCACAACTAATGAAAAACTGTTTTTT. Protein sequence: CASSAQVTTNEKLFF. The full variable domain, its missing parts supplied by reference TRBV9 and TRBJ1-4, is DSGVTQTPKHLITATGQRVTLRCSPRSGDLSVYWYQQSLDQGLQFLIQYYNGEERAKGNILERFSAQQFPDLHSELNLSSLELGDSALYFCASSAQVTTNEKLFFGSGTQLSVL.

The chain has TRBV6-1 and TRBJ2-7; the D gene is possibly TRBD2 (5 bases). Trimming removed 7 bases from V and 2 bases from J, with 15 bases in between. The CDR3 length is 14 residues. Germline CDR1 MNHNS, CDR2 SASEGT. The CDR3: CASIVGLGPYEQYF. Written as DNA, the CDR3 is TGTGCCAGCATCGTTGGACTCGGGCCCTACGAGCAGTACTTC.